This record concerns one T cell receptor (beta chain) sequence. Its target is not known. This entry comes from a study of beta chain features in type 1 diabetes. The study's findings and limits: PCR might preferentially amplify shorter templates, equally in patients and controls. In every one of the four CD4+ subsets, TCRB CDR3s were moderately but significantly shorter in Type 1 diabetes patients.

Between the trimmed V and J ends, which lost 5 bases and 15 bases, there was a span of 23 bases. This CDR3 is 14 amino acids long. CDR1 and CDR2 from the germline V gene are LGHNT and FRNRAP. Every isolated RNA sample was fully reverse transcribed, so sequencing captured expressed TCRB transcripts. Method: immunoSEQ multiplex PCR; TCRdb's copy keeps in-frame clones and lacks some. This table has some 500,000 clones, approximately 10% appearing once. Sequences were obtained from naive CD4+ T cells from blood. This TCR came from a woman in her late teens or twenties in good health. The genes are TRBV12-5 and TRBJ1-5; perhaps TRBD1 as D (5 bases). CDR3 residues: CASGQDAGAGKLHF. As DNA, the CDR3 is TGTGCTAGTGGTCAGGACGCGGGTGCAGGGAAGTTGCATTTT.